This TCR beta chain was profiled in a study of T cells in localized non-small cell lung cancer. Study-wide results and limits: Tumor showed lower T cell clonality than uninvolved adjacent lung, where it was highest.

Of note for this clone: The antigen is undetermined.

TCRdb's copy holds only in-frame clones and misses some; the assay was immunoSEQ multiplex PCR. Of approximately 4,000 clones in the sample, roughly 29% were seen once. The sequenced sample was normal lung tissue next to the tumor, obtained before any cancer treatment. This TCR derives from a male donor at least 60 years old with stage III lung adenocarcinoma.

The chain's CDR3 is CASRLQGVTGELFF. In DNA, the CDR3 is TGTGCCAGCAGGCTACAGGGGGTCACCGGGGAGCTGTTTTTT. The V call is TRBV6-8, the J call TRBJ2-2, with TRBD1 matching 8 bases. Losses at the gene ends were 6 bases for V and 4 bases for J; bases not matched to a gene: 4. CDR1 is MNHGY, CDR2 SAAAGT, per germline. The CDR3 extends over 14 amino acids.